This T cell receptor (beta chain) derives from a study of coeliac disease. Whole-study findings and limits: TRB repertoires were largely private, with most amino acid sequences found in only one sample. In active celiac disease, intraepithelial and lamina propria TRB and TRG repertoires were less clonal than controls.

The data were produced by immunoSEQ multiplex PCR, yet TCRdb's version contains in-frame clones alone and is incomplete. Of 6,000 to 7,000 clones in the sample, approximately 67% were seen once. On this clone itself: What it binds is unknown.

The CDR3 has 15 residues. V lost 1 base to trimming and J lost 8 bases, with 14 bases between them. Germline V gene data show CDR1 as LNHNV and CDR2 as YYDKDF (reference sequence). Sequencing input: lymphocytes from the gut lamina propria. The clonotype originates from a man aged 55 to 70 with celiac disease on a gluten-free diet. The genes are TRBV15 and TRBJ1-4, with D possibly TRBD1 on 5 matching bases. The CDR3 region is CATSRGEGNREKLFF. DNA of the CDR3: TGTGCCACCAGCAGAGGGGAGGGGAATCGAGAAAAACTGTTTTTT.